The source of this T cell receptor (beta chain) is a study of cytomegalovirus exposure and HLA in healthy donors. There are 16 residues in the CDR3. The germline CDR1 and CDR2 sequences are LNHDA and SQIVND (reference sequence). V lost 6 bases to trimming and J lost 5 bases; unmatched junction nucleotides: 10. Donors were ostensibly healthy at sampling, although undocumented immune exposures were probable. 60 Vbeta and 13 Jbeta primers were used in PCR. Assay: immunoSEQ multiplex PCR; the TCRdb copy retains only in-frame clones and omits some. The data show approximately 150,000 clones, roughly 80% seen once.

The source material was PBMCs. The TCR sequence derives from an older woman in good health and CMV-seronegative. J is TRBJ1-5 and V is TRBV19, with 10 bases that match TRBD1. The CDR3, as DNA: TGTGCCAGTAGGTTTCGGGGCGGGACAGGGGATCAGCCCCAGCATTTT. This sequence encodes CASRFRGGTGDQPQHF.